This T cell receptor beta chain appears in the sequencing data of a study of T cell responses to AZD1222 COVID-19 vaccine. The CDR3 is made up of 14 amino acids. The germline V gene encodes CDR1 MDHEN and CDR2 SYDVKM. V was pared by 2 bases and J by 4 bases, with 11 bases between. Produced via immunoSEQ multiplex PCR; TCRdb's table is partial and in-frame only. The sample has approximately 44,000 clones, over 70% seen once; the top ten hold under 5%. The gene calls are TRBV28 and TRBJ1-2; D call uncertain. The receptor was derived from an adult in good health. The source was peripheral blood, collected on day 0 of AZD1222 vaccination. CDR3 residues: CASSLDRWGYGYTF. The CDR3 coding sequence is TGTGCCAGCAGTTTAGATCGGTGGGGCTATGGCTACACCTTC.